The count of the clone carrying this T cell receptor (beta chain) is one. What it binds is unknown. This specimen belongs to a study of cytomegalovirus exposure and HLA in healthy donors. Overall study results and limits: According to reports, the classifier identified cytomegalovirus status with high specificity and sensitivity. Analyzed later, most CMV-associated TCR beta chains appeared HLA-restricted. A previous analysis found most TCR beta V segments productive roughly 87% or roughly 30% of the time. Cytomegalovirus-associated status was assigned to 150 to 200 TCR beta chains.

Amplification used 60 Vbeta primers and 13 Jbeta primers. The assay was immunoSEQ multiplex PCR, and TCRdb's table has in-frame clones only and misses some. Here the sample spans approximately 130,000 clones, around 79% being singletons. J was trimmed by 5 bases and V by 5 bases; bases with no gene match: 8. Germline CDR1 is SEHNR and CDR2 is FQNEAQ (reference sequence). The CDR3 runs to 15 residues. The source of this sequence is a woman between 40 and 55 years old in good health and CMV-seronegative. Sequenced input: PBMCs. The chain recombines TRBV7-9 with TRBJ2-2; 7 nucleotides line up with TRBD2. CDR3 in DNA: TGTGCCAGCAGCCAAGGGGCGGGAGAGACCGGGGAGCTGTTTTTT. Translated, it gives CASSQGAGETGELFF. Together with reference TRBV7-9 and TRBJ2-2, the CDR3 gives the full variable domain: DTGVSQNPRHKITKRGQNVTFRCDPISEHNRLYWYRQTLGQGPEFLTYFQNEAQLEKSRLLSDRFSAERPKGSFSTLEIQRTEQGDSAMYLCASSQGAGETGELFFGEGSRLTVL.